This is a list of T cell receptor beta chains from one sample in a study of T cells in narcolepsy. Measured with immunoSEQ multiplex PCR; TCRdb has only the in-frame clones, and not every one. The sample shows 20,000 to 30,000 clones, about 80% of them seen only once. The sample comprised memory (CD45RA-) CD4+ T cells from blood. These receptors all stem from a human donor in good health. CDR3s include the opening cysteine and the closing phenylalanine or tryptophan. The D gene is left open where the match is weak. The size of a clone is reported for some rows only, either as once, few or many, or as a class for expanded clones.

v_call: TRBV5-5
d_call: TRBD1
j_call: TRBJ2-1
clone_size: -
cdr3_aa: CASSLWDRANEQFF
cdr3_nt: TGTGCCAGCAGCTTATGGGACAGGGCCAATGAGCAGTTCTTC

v_call: TRBV19
d_call: -
j_call: TRBJ2-3
clone_size: -
cdr3_aa: CASSLRRGARTDTQYF
cdr3_nt: TGTGCCAGTAGTCTGCGCAGGGGGGCACGCACAGATACGCAGTATTTT

v_call: TRBV5-1
d_call: -
j_call: TRBJ2-7
clone_size: -
cdr3_aa: CASRAGTSIASEQYF
cdr3_nt: TGCGCCAGCAGGGCCGGGACTTCAATTGCTAGCGAGCAGTACTTC

v_call: TRBV18
d_call: TRBD2
j_call: TRBJ2-1
clone_size: -
cdr3_aa: CASSPPILAGGPNEQFF
cdr3_nt: TGTGCCAGCTCACCACCGATACTAGCGGGGGGGCCCAATGAGCAGTTCTTC

v_call: TRBV29-1
d_call: -
j_call: TRBJ2-5
clone_size: once
cdr3_aa: CSVGWSETQYF
cdr3_nt: TGCAGCGTTGGTTGGAGCGAGACCCAGTACTTC

v_call: TRBV7-9
d_call: -
j_call: TRBJ1-1
clone_size: -
cdr3_aa: CASSLTTQGAFF
cdr3_nt: TGTGCCAGCAGCCTCACGACGCAAGGGGCTTTCTTT

v_call: TRBV5-4
d_call: -
j_call: TRBJ2-2
clone_size: -
cdr3_aa: CASSPAGTVNTGELFF
cdr3_nt: TGTGCCAGCAGCCCGGCGGGGACAGTCAACACCGGGGAGCTGTTTTTT

v_call: TRBV5-1
d_call: TRBD2
j_call: TRBJ2-1
clone_size: -
cdr3_aa: CASSLPPLAEQFF
cdr3_nt: TGCGCCAGCAGCTTGCCCCCACTAGCGGAGCAGTTCTTC

v_call: TRBV5-1
d_call: TRBD1
j_call: TRBJ2-7
clone_size: few
cdr3_aa: CASSAKQGTGEQYF
cdr3_nt: TGCGCCAGCAGCGCGAAACAGGGGACGGGCGAGCAGTACTTC

v_call: TRBV5-1
d_call: -
j_call: TRBJ2-5
clone_size: -
cdr3_aa: CASSLGAWETQYF
cdr3_nt: TGCGCCAGCAGCTTGGGAGCCTGGGAGACCCAGTACTTC

v_call: TRBV5-4
d_call: TRBD2
j_call: TRBJ2-3
clone_size: once
cdr3_aa: CASSLDPSGRARGTDTQYF
cdr3_nt: TGTGCCAGCAGCTTAGACCCCTCCGGGAGGGCCCGGGGCACAGATACGCAGTATTTT

v_call: TRBV7-2
d_call: TRBD1
j_call: TRBJ2-7
clone_size: -
cdr3_aa: CASSSQGAGYEQYF
cdr3_nt: TGTGCCAGCAGCTCACAGGGGGCGGGCTACGAGCAGTACTTC

v_call: TRBV4-1
d_call: -
j_call: TRBJ1-1
clone_size: medium-sized
cdr3_aa: CASSQEGQGRGTEAFF
cdr3_nt: TGCGCCAGCAGCCAAGAAGGGCAGGGACGAGGCACTGAAGCTTTCTTT

v_call: TRBV5-6
d_call: -
j_call: TRBJ1-2
clone_size: once
cdr3_aa: CASSFGQAYGYTF
cdr3_nt: TGTGCCAGCAGCTTTGGACAAGCCTATGGCTACACCTTC

v_call: TRBV6-7
d_call: -
j_call: TRBJ1-1
clone_size: -
cdr3_aa: CASSYSIQGNTEAFF
cdr3_nt: TGTGCCAGCAGTTACTCTATCCAGGGGAACACTGAAGCTTTCTTT

v_call: TRBV11-3
d_call: TRBD2
j_call: TRBJ2-2
clone_size: -
cdr3_aa: CASSIRSGNGELFF
cdr3_nt: TGTGCCAGCAGCATACGTAGCGGGAACGGGGAGCTGTTTTTT

v_call: TRBV4-2
d_call: TRBD2
j_call: TRBJ2-1
clone_size: -
cdr3_aa: CASSPLAGEYNEQFF
cdr3_nt: TGTGCCAGCAGTCCCCTAGCGGGGGAGTACAATGAGCAGTTCTTC

v_call: TRBV28
d_call: TRBD2
j_call: TRBJ2-5
clone_size: -
cdr3_aa: CASSLWTSGRAGETQYF
cdr3_nt: TGTGCCAGCAGTTTATGGACTAGCGGGAGGGCCGGGGAGACCCAGTACTTC

v_call: TRBV5-1
d_call: TRBD2
j_call: TRBJ2-5
clone_size: -
cdr3_aa: CASTPQISGGETQYF
cdr3_nt: TGCGCCAGCACACCACAAATAAGCGGGGGGGAGACCCAGTACTTC

v_call: TRBV5-1
d_call: -
j_call: TRBJ2-5
clone_size: once
cdr3_aa: CASSPRMSTPAQETQYF
cdr3_nt: TGCGCCAGCAGCCCTAGAATGTCTACCCCCGCCCAAGAGACCCAGTACTTC

v_call: TRBV5-1
d_call: -
j_call: TRBJ2-7
clone_size: -
cdr3_aa: CASSSDGGLGEQYF
cdr3_nt: TGCGCCAGCAGCTCCGACGGGGGACTTGGCGAGCAGTACTTC

v_call: TRBV5-1
d_call: TRBD1
j_call: TRBJ1-2
clone_size: -
cdr3_aa: CASSLEGGADYGYTF
cdr3_nt: TGCGCCAGCAGCTTGGAAGGGGGCGCAGACTATGGCTACACCTTC

v_call: TRBV6-5
d_call: -
j_call: TRBJ1-5
clone_size: -
cdr3_aa: CASSYNRDSNQPQHF
cdr3_nt: TGTGCCAGCAGTTACAATAGGGACAGCAATCAGCCCCAGCATTTT

v_call: TRBV4-2
d_call: -
j_call: TRBJ2-7
clone_size: once
cdr3_aa: CASSQDRSYEQYF
cdr3_nt: TGTGCCAGCAGCCAAGATAGGTCCTACGAGCAGTACTTC